The clone carrying this TCR beta chain appeared once. The V end was cut by 3 bases, the J end by 2 bases, with 5 bases between. The CDR3 sequence is 12 residues long. Per the germline V gene, CDR1 is KGHSH and CDR2 is LQKENI. Per the original data handling: Amplifying reference gene primers gave estimates of nucleated cell counts. The assay was immunoSEQ multiplex PCR, and TCRdb's table has in-frame clones only and misses some. Clone size and V and J calls were adopted from that table, with D and trimming inferred from the DNA. The table includes 230,000 or so clones, about 87% detected once. These data are taken from a study of blood T cell repertoires in COVID-19. Cohort 3 recovery required two negative PCRs, clearance, or symptom resolution.

This chain links TRBV18 with TRBJ2-7; no firm D call. Specimen: PBMCs or T cells enriched from blood (not recorded which). The clonotype was recovered from a woman under 40 who had recovered from COVID-19. CDR3: CASSPVTYEQYF. For the CDR3, the DNA is TGTGCCAGCTCACCTGTCACCTACGAGCAGTACTTC.